This T cell receptor beta chain was documented in a study of early T cells in non-severe SARS-CoV-2 infection. Separate cDNA molecules each had unique molecular identifiers attached to them. TCRdb independently ran MiXCR on the 5' RACE reads; one entry per CDR3 protein. The sample holds tens of thousands of distinct CDR3 sequences, roughly 7.8% seen once. This clonotype was recorded only once. A read error may be the cause here, since a much bigger clone is one base away. The CDR3 length is 12 residues. The sequence derives from an adult who was a healthcare worker with PCR-confirmed SARS-CoV-2 infection or an uninfected control (not recorded which). This rearrangement joins TRBV12-3 or TRBV12-4 to TRBJ2-1; weak D call: TRBD1 (6 bases). Sequenced here: whole blood, sampled at baseline. The CDR3 region has the DNA TGTGCCAGCCTCAGGGGCCTCGATGAGCAGCTCTTC. Its protein is CASLRGLDEQLF.